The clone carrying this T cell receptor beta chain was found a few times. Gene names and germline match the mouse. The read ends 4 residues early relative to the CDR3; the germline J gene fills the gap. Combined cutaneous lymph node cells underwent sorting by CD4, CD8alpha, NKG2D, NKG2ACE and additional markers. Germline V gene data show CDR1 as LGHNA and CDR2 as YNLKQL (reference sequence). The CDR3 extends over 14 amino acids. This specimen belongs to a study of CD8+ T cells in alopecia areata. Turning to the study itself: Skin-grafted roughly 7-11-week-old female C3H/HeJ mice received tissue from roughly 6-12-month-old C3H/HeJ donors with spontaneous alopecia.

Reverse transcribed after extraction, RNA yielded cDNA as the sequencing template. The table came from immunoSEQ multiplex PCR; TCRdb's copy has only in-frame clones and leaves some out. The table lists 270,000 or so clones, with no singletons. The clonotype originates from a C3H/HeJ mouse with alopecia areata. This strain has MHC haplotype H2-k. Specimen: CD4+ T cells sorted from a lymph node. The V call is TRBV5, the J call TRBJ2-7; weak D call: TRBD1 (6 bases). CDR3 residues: CASSQDTGRDEQYF. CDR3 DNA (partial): TGTGCCAGCAGCCAAGACACAGGGAGGGAT.